What follows describes a single T cell receptor beta chain. The antigen remains undetermined. V was shortened by 3 bases and J by 5 bases, with 14 bases between the two germline ends. CDR3 length equals 14 residues. From germline, CDR1 is SGHRS and CDR2 YFSETQ. The sample comes from a study of beta chain features in type 1 diabetes. Study-wide findings and caveats: VDJ junctions sequenced from type 1 diabetes patients showed fewer insertions and more deletions.

What was sequenced were expressed TCRB transcripts, since all of the isolated RNA had been reverse transcribed. The method was immunoSEQ multiplex PCR; TCRdb's version includes in-frame clones alone and lacks a portion of them. The table records about 290,000 clones, around 7.3% of them present only once. Sequenced input: central memory CD4+ T cells from blood. The TCR sequence derives from a woman aged 18-29 years in good health. The rearrangement joins TRBV5-1 to TRBJ1-1; D gene uncertain. The DNA of the CDR3 is TGCGCCAGCAGCTCACCTATGGAAGGGACTGAAGCTTTCTTT. This gives the protein CASSSPMEGTEAFF.